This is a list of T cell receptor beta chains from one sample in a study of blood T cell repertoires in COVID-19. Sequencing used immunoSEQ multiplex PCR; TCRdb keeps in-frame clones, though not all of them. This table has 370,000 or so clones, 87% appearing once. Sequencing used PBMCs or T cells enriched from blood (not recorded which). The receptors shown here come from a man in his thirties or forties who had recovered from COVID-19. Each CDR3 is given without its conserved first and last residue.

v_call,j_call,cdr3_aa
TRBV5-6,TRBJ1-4,ASSLGDFNEKLF
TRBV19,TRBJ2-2,ASSDLESNGELF
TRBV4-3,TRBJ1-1,ASSQEIEGEAF
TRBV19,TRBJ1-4,AISPTGRNEKLF
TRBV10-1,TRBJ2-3,ASTAGIAGADTQY
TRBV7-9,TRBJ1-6,ASSLRGQGAVINSPLH
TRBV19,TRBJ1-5,ASSIQGQGQPQH
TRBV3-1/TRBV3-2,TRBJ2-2,ASSQGGRNTGELF
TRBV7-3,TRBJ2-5,ASSLGLHGQETQY
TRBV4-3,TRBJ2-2,ASSQHRDTGELF
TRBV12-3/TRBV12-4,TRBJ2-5,ASSFGETQY
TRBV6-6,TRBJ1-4,ASSLNEGGYEKLF
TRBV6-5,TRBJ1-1,ASSGGTEAF
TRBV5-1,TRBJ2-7,ASSFATSGDHEQY
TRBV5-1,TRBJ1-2,ASTRTGNYGYT
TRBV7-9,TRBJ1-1,ASSLGTGDFRITEAF
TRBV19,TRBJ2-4,ASRGPKNIQY
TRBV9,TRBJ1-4,ASSPLGGDTEKLF
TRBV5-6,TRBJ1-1,ASSLVSVTGGAGTEAF
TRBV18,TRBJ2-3,ASSPDSSTDTQY
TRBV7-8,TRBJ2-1,ASSLTGGSYNEQF
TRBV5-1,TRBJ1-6,ASSEGQGRALH
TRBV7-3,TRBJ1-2,ASSGGGYGYT
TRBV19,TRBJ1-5,ASSFPTGTQPQH
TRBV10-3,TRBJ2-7,AIRGRQGVDEQY
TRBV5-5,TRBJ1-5,ASSFLGGSNQPQH
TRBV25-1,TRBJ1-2,ASSDPAGPGYT
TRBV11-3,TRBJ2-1,ASSLVGGLAGGEQF
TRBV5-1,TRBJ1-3,ASSLDGSSSGNTIY
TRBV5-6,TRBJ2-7,ASSLPGQAHSYEQY
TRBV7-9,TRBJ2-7,ASSLIKGTGEQY
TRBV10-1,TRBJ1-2,ASSSRTGEGYT
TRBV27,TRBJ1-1,ASSSLEGPEAF
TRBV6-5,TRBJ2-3,ASKRASTDTQY
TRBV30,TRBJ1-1,AWREPGNTEAF
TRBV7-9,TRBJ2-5,ASRPPRGRETQY
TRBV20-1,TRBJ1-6,SASVDSSYNSPLH
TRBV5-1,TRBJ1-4,ASSQVSAANEKLF
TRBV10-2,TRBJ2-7,ASSGPGGSEQY
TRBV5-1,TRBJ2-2,ASSRLAGAGNTGELF
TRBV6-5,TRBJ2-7,ASSYSVQGRGNEQY
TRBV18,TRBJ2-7,ASSPSTGYEQY
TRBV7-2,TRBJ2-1,ASSLAGQGYNEQF
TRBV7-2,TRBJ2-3,ASSATGDTQY
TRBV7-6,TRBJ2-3,ASTTRGFTDTQY
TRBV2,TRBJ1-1,ASSQQVNTEAF
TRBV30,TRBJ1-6,AWRRITTSFPIYGSPLH